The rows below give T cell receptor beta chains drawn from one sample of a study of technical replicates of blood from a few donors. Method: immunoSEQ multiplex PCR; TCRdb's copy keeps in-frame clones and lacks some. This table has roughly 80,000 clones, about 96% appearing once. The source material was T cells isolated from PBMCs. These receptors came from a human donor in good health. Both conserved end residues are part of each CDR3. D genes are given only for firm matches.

cdr3_nt: TGTGCCTGGAGTGTGACAGGGGACTCCTACGAGCAGTACTTC
cdr3_aa: CAWSVTGDSYEQYF
d_call: TRBD1
j_call: TRBJ2-7
v_call: TRBV30

cdr3_nt: TGTGCCAGCTCACCAACTAGCGGTCCAGATACGCAGTATTTT
cdr3_aa: CASSPTSGPDTQYF
d_call: TRBD2
j_call: TRBJ2-3
v_call: TRBV18

cdr3_nt: TGCGCCAGCAGCTTTCAGGGGACCGCAACTAATGAAAAACTGTTTTTT
cdr3_aa: CASSFQGTATNEKLFF
d_call: .
j_call: TRBJ1-4
v_call: TRBV5-1

cdr3_nt: TGCGCCAGCAGCCCAGGACAGGGGGCTTTGTCCGGGGAGCTGTTTTTT
cdr3_aa: CASSPGQGALSGELFF
d_call: TRBD1
j_call: TRBJ2-2
v_call: TRBV5-1

cdr3_nt: TGTGCCAGCCGGGACAGGGGGCAAAAGGGCTACACCTTC
cdr3_aa: CASRDRGQKGYTF
d_call: TRBD1
j_call: TRBJ1-2
v_call: TRBV19

cdr3_nt: TGTGCCATCAGCCCCCCTAGGCAGGGGGCTCTCGGAATCACCGGGGAGCTGTTTTTT
cdr3_aa: CAISPPRQGALGITGELFF
d_call: TRBD1
j_call: TRBJ2-2
v_call: TRBV10-3

cdr3_nt: TGTGCCAGCAGCTCCGGGGGGGTAAGGGAGCAGTACTTC
cdr3_aa: CASSSGGVREQYF
d_call: TRBD2
j_call: TRBJ2-7
v_call: TRBV7-9

cdr3_nt: TGTGCCAGCAGTTCCCAACCGGGGAGGGCTAACTTC
cdr3_aa: CASSSQPGRANF
d_call: TRBD2
j_call: TRBJ2-5
v_call: TRBV28

cdr3_nt: TGTGCCAGCAGTGAAGGGTGGGCTACCTACGAGCAGTACTTC
cdr3_aa: CASSEGWATYEQYF
d_call: .
j_call: TRBJ2-7
v_call: TRBV6-1

cdr3_nt: TGTGCCAGCAGCGTTAGTCAGGGGAGTAGTGGCTACACCTTC
cdr3_aa: CASSVSQGSSGYTF
d_call: .
j_call: TRBJ1-2
v_call: TRBV9

cdr3_nt: TGTGCCAGCAGTGAAGGTAATGTGGGAGGGGCGCTGATTGAGCAGTTCTTC
cdr3_aa: CASSEGNVGGALIEQFF
d_call: TRBD2
j_call: TRBJ2-1
v_call: TRBV2

cdr3_nt: TGTGCCAGCACGGCGGGAGACTACCACGAGCAGTACTTC
cdr3_aa: CASTAGDYHEQYF
d_call: TRBD2
j_call: TRBJ2-7
v_call: TRBV25-1

cdr3_nt: TGCAGCGTTTTAGATTTGCTCTCTAACAATGAGCAGTTCTTC
cdr3_aa: CSVLDLLSNNEQFF
d_call: .
j_call: TRBJ2-1
v_call: TRBV29-1

cdr3_nt: TGTGCCAGCAGCACACCGGACAGGGGATCGCCCTACGAGCAGTACTTC
cdr3_aa: CASSTPDRGSPYEQYF
d_call: TRBD1
j_call: TRBJ2-7
v_call: TRBV5-6

cdr3_nt: TGTGCCAGTAGTGGAGGGACGGTACAAGAGACCCAGTACTTC
cdr3_aa: CASSGGTVQETQYF
d_call: .
j_call: TRBJ2-5
v_call: TRBV19

cdr3_nt: TGTGCCAGCAGCGTAGGATTACTGGACAGGCGCGAGCAGTACTTC
cdr3_aa: CASSVGLLDRREQYF
d_call: TRBD1
j_call: TRBJ2-7
v_call: TRBV9

cdr3_nt: TGTGCCAGCAGGGACCGGGACAGGGGGCCGCACGAGCAGTACTTC
cdr3_aa: CASRDRDRGPHEQYF
d_call: TRBD1
j_call: TRBJ2-7
v_call: TRBV6-5

cdr3_nt: TGTGCCAGCAGCTTAAGGGACAGGGACACTGAAGCTTTCTTT
cdr3_aa: CASSLRDRDTEAFF
d_call: TRBD1
j_call: TRBJ1-1
v_call: TRBV7-8

cdr3_nt: TGTGCCAGCAGCGCCCCGGACAGAGACTACGAGCAGTACTTC
cdr3_aa: CASSAPDRDYEQYF
d_call: .
j_call: TRBJ2-7
v_call: TRBV13

cdr3_nt: TGTGCCATCTCGAGGACAGGGTATGAAAAACTGTTTTTT
cdr3_aa: CAISRTGYEKLFF
d_call: TRBD1
j_call: TRBJ1-4
v_call: TRBV2

cdr3_nt: TGTGCCAGCTCACGCCTTGAGGGATCCACAGATACGCAGTATTTT
cdr3_aa: CASSRLEGSTDTQYF
d_call: .
j_call: TRBJ2-3
v_call: TRBV18

cdr3_nt: TGTGCCAGCTCACCAACAGGTTCTGGGGCCAACGTCCTGACTTTC
cdr3_aa: CASSPTGSGANVLTF
d_call: .
j_call: TRBJ2-6
v_call: TRBV18

cdr3_nt: TGCGCCAGCAGCCTGACAGGGGGGTCGTTTGTGAATGAGCAGTTCTTC
cdr3_aa: CASSLTGGSFVNEQFF
d_call: TRBD1
j_call: TRBJ2-1
v_call: TRBV5-1

cdr3_nt: TGTGCCAGCAGCCTAGCGGGGAAAGAGACCCAGTACTTC
cdr3_aa: CASSLAGKETQYF
d_call: TRBD2
j_call: TRBJ2-5
v_call: TRBV9

cdr3_nt: TGTGCCAGCAGCTTGGGGGGCCGTGTTGCCGGGAGTCTGTTTTTT
cdr3_aa: CASSLGGRVAGSLFF
d_call: .
j_call: TRBJ2-2
v_call: TRBV5-6

cdr3_nt: TGTGCCAGCAGCTTAGCGCCCCGGCGGAGGGATGAGCAGTTCTTC
cdr3_aa: CASSLAPRRRDEQFF
d_call: .
j_call: TRBJ2-1
v_call: TRBV7-8

cdr3_nt: TGTGCCAGCAGTGACACTGACAGACGAAGCTCTGGGGCCAACGTCCTGACTTTC
cdr3_aa: CASSDTDRRSSGANVLTF
d_call: .
j_call: TRBJ2-6
v_call: TRBV28

cdr3_nt: TGCAGCGTTTCCAGATCGAACACCGGGGAGCTGTTTTTT
cdr3_aa: CSVSRSNTGELFF
d_call: .
j_call: TRBJ2-2
v_call: TRBV29-1

cdr3_nt: TGTGCCAGCAGTTCAGACAGGGCTAACACTGAAGCTTTCTTT
cdr3_aa: CASSSDRANTEAFF
d_call: TRBD1
j_call: TRBJ1-1
v_call: TRBV6-5

cdr3_nt: TGCGCCAGCAGCTTGCAGGGGGCAGCAGATACGCAGTATTTT
cdr3_aa: CASSLQGAADTQYF
d_call: TRBD1
j_call: TRBJ2-3
v_call: TRBV5-1

cdr3_nt: TGCGCCAGCAGCCAAGAAGAGGACAGGGCTTATGGCTACACCTTC
cdr3_aa: CASSQEEDRAYGYTF
d_call: TRBD1
j_call: TRBJ1-2
v_call: TRBV4-1

cdr3_nt: TGTGCCTGGAGTGTACAGGGTCGGAACAATCAGCCCCAGCATTTT
cdr3_aa: CAWSVQGRNNQPQHF
d_call: .
j_call: TRBJ1-5
v_call: TRBV30

cdr3_nt: TGTGCCAGCAGTGGGGGACTAGCGGGAGGGCAGGGCAATGAGCAGTTCTTC
cdr3_aa: CASSGGLAGGQGNEQFF
d_call: TRBD2
j_call: TRBJ2-1
v_call: TRBV6-1

cdr3_nt: TGTGCCAGCAGCCTTCGGGACAGAGGGTATGGCTACACCTTC
cdr3_aa: CASSLRDRGYGYTF
d_call: TRBD1
j_call: TRBJ1-2
v_call: TRBV11-2

cdr3_nt: TGTGCCAGCAGCCCCGGTCGGGGGGTGTCGAACACTGAAGCTTTCTTT
cdr3_aa: CASSPGRGVSNTEAFF
d_call: .
j_call: TRBJ1-1
v_call: TRBV7-9

cdr3_nt: TGTGCCATCAGTGAGTCGGTTAGGGGCGTCGAAGAGACCCAGTACTTC
cdr3_aa: CAISESVRGVEETQYF
d_call: .
j_call: TRBJ2-5
v_call: TRBV10-3

cdr3_nt: TGCGCCAGCAGCTATGACAGGGCGGGTGAAGAGACCCAGTACTTC
cdr3_aa: CASSYDRAGEETQYF
d_call: TRBD1
j_call: TRBJ2-5
v_call: TRBV5-1

cdr3_nt: TGTGCCAGCAGCTTTCCTAGCGGGAGAAACACAGATACGCAGTATTTT
cdr3_aa: CASSFPSGRNTDTQYF
d_call: TRBD2
j_call: TRBJ2-3
v_call: TRBV5-4

cdr3_nt: TGTGCCAGCGGCGAAGCGGGGGGGGCCGCTGAAGCTTTCTTT
cdr3_aa: CASGEAGGAAEAFF
d_call: .
j_call: TRBJ1-1
v_call: TRBV7-9

cdr3_nt: TGTGCCAGCAGGGCCATAACGGGGGGGCTACATGAGCAGTTCTTC
cdr3_aa: CASRAITGGLHEQFF
d_call: TRBD2
j_call: TRBJ2-1
v_call: TRBV11-3

cdr3_nt: TGTGCCAGTAGGAAACAGGGTCTTGGGTACGAGCAGTACTTC
cdr3_aa: CASRKQGLGYEQYF
d_call: .
j_call: TRBJ2-7
v_call: TRBV19

cdr3_nt: TGCGCCAGCAGCTTGGGGACAGTAATGAACACTGAAGCTTTCTTT
cdr3_aa: CASSLGTVMNTEAFF
d_call: .
j_call: TRBJ1-1
v_call: TRBV5-1

cdr3_nt: TGTGCCAGCAGCTTCCGGGACAGGGAAGTCAGCTACACCTTC
cdr3_aa: CASSFRDREVSYTF
d_call: TRBD1
j_call: TRBJ1-2
v_call: TRBV5-6